This T cell receptor (beta chain) was documented in a study of blood T cells in healthy people across ages (dated by TCRdb to between 2015 and 2016). Describing the broader study: Template switching captured roughly one uniquely barcoded TCR beta cDNA molecule per two T cells in model experiments. Using deep sequencing normalized with unique cDNA molecular identifiers, the study measured how TCR beta repertoire diversity changes with age. Donors were grouped into four age groups: young (average roughly 15 years), middle-aged (over 35), aged (around 60) and long-lived (over 80). Donors of different ages were randomly distributed across sequencing lanes to avoid experimental bias. For two donors (one aged 18 to 30 and one aged 80 or older), the study analyzed two additional independent replicas of 1 million unique cDNA reads from the same blood draw. Findings and caveats that apply to the study as a whole: Because donor CMV infection status was unknown, age-related changes in expanded clonotypes were potentially confounded. Observed TCR beta diversity per million T cells fell roughly linearly with age, and a significant reduction was already apparent by age roughly 40. Total diversity estimates from one million sequenced T cells were considered lower bounds and underestimates. Observed TCR beta diversity correlated strongly with the percentage of naive T cells measured by flow cytometry. Compared with the aged group, the long-lived group had more naive CD4+ T cells, fewer expanded clones and increased TCR diversity, a pattern suggesting age selection. Conclusive comparison of naive and antigen-experienced compartments was prevented by the profiling of bulk unsorted PBMCs.

V was cut back by 9 bases and J by 3 bases, leaving a gap of 23 bases between them. The germline V gene (reference sequence) gives CDR1 as MNHEY and CDR2 as SMNVEV. The CDR3 spans 16 residues, from the cysteine through the phenylalanine. CDR3 DNA only is kept here, 48 bases in frame from base 1. Libraries were made using 5' RACE. Instrument on record: Illumina HiSeq 2500. A second PCR of about 7 to 12 cycles was performed with a sample-barcoded 5' primer and a J-beta primer mix. A template-switch 5' adaptor carrying 12 random nucleotides introduced a unique molecular identifier onto each TCR beta cDNA molecule. Each sample yielded at least 2.5 million CDR3-containing paired-end reads. All of the RNA was converted into first-strand cDNA using the Mint cDNA synthesis kit, with a TRBC-specific oligonucleotide serving as the primer. Following uracil-DNA glycosylase treatment, all cDNA underwent a first 18-cycle PCR with the universal primers M1SS and BC2_uni_R. The authors' pipeline ran thus. Each sample was normalized by randomly selecting 1 million high-quality reads, each carrying a distinct molecular identifier. Reads with shared molecular identifiers were discarded instead of being binned into consensus sequences. MiTCR, set to a Q25 quality threshold and the strictest error-elimination algorithm, was used for CDR3 identification, clonotype clustering and error correction. A nonparametric unseen species model with Euler transformation was used to estimate lower-bound total TCR beta diversity. In TCRdb, the public reads were trimmed at Q25 with fastp and aligned with MiXCR, with productive beta chains retained. A single entry per CDR3 protein holds the most common genes and DNA from its merged rows. Clone size and V and J calls follow TCRdb, not the original study. Here the sample has about 1 million distinct CDR3 sequences; around 45% occur a single time. The leading ten clones occupy 18% of the sample.

In regard to this clonotype: No antigen is known for it. Base qualities are not recorded, but no much larger clone differs from it by a single base.

The approximately 41 donors, aged about 6 to 100 years, were systemically healthy Caucasian individuals from Russia. About 10 milliliters of peripheral blood were collected from each donor into EDTA-treated Vacutainer tubes. Ficoll-Paque density-gradient centrifugation was used to isolate PBMCs, with at least 6 million obtained per sample. Total RNA was extracted from PBMCs with Trizol reagent, with at least 5.5 micrograms obtained per sample. Naive CD45RAhigh/CD27high T cell percentages were measured by flow cytometry on a PBMC aliquot from every donor. The sequence was obtained from a woman aged 60-75 years in good health. The rearrangement combines TRBV27 with TRBJ1-2, and the D gene may be TRBD1, 5 bases matching. Sequencing used blood. The base sequence is TGTGCCAGTTGGCCGGGACCGATGGCCGTTGACTATGGCTACACCTTC. It specifies CASWPGPMAVDYGYTF.